This T cell receptor beta chain comes out of a study of blood T cell repertoires in COVID-19. Across the study: Acute and convalescent COVID-19 samples came from the United States, Italy and Spain. Sources were T cells, B-cell-depleted T cells, or PBMCs; the material itself was cDNA or gDNA.

Per germline, CDR1 LNHDA and CDR2 SQIVND (reference sequence). The CDR3 has 16 residues. Germline trimming cut 4 bases from V and 8 bases from J; bases unmatched to any gene: 13. Source study methods: Researchers report that nucleated cell counts were estimated from reference gene primer amplification. The protocol was immunoSEQ multiplex PCR, while the TCRdb copy is restricted to in-frame clones and leaves out a portion. For V, J and clone size, that table is used; D and trimming come from the DNA. The sample includes about 68,000 clones, roughly 91% of them seen just once. The chain is built from TRBV19 and TRBJ1-2; TRBD1 matches 10 bases. Sequencing used peripheral blood. This sequence was found in a man aged 35 to 55 with COVID-19, enrolled during active disease. Here the CDR3 reads CASSTSPGTGVLGYTF. CDR3 sequence (DNA): TGTGCCAGTAGTACGTCACCCGGGACAGGGGTCCTCGGCTACACCTTC.